Shown below are 25 T cell receptor beta chains from a single sample sequenced in a study of brain T cells in children with intractable seizures. Assay used: immunoSEQ multiplex PCR; TCRdb lists only in-frame clones, some missing. The sample has around 340,000 clones, more than 85% seen once. The time point was: blood from clinic visit 5 months post-surgery; TSC patient then seizure free. The material sequenced was peripheral blood, taken approximately 5 months after surgery. The receptors stem from a boy younger than two with tuberous sclerosis and intractable seizures.

This clone showed up just once. The V and J genes are TRBV6-5 and TRBJ2-7; 9 positions agree with TRBD1. From germline, CDR1 is MNHEY and CDR2 SVGAGI. This CDR3 contains 14 residues. V shed 6 bases and J 5 bases; nucleotides not matched to a gene: 8. CDR3 bases: TGTGCCAGCAGCTGGGACAGGGAGTCGGACGAGCAGTACTTC. Encoded protein: CASSWDRESDEQYF.

V gene TRBV19 combines with J gene TRBJ1-2; no reliable D call. Trimming removed 3 bases from V and 7 bases from J, with 15 bases in between. The CDR3 runs 14 residues. The germline V gene encodes CDR1 LNHDA and CDR2 SQIVND (reference sequence). The CDR3: CASSIFVTPAGYTF. The CDR3 bases are TGTGCCAGTAGTATTTTTGTGACACCCGCTGGCTACACCTTC. The entire variable domain, with the rest obtained from reference TRBV19 and TRBJ1-2, is as follows: DGGITQSPKYLFRKEGQNVTLSCEQNLNHDAMYWYRQDPGQGLRLIYYSQIVNDFQKGDIAEGYSVSREKKESFPLTVTSAQKNPTAFYLCASSIFVTPAGYTFGSGTRLTVV.

The chain couples TRBV5-1 to TRBJ1-1, with a possible D match to TRBD1 (6 bases). Trimming took off 0 bases at V and 5 bases at J, with 11 bases between the two ends. From germline, CDR1 is SGHRS and CDR2 YFSETQ. The CDR3 spans 14 residues. The CDR3 region is CASSLAKGGTEAFF. CDR3 DNA sequence: TGCGCCAGCAGCTTGGCCAAAGGGGGAACTGAAGCTTTCTTT.

The rearrangement links TRBV7-9 to TRBJ1-1, with D possibly matching TRBD1 (5 bases). The CDR3 has 13 amino acids. Germline V gene lookup returns CDR1 SEHNR and CDR2 FQNEAQ (reference sequence). With 3 bases removed from V and 8 bases from J, the gap between germline ends came to 13 bases. This chain's CDR3 is CASSFGGTTEAFF. The DNA for the CDR3 is TGTGCCAGCAGCTTCGGGGGTACCACCGAAGCTTTCTTT.

This chain links TRBV30 with TRBJ2-2; D gene uncertain. Trimming left V 0 bases short and J 6 bases short, with 8 bases between. This CDR3 is 13 amino acids long. From germline, CDR1 is GTSNPN and CDR2 SVGIG (reference sequence). In DNA form, the CDR3 reads TGTGCCTGGAGTGTATCTGCTTCCGGGGAGCTGTTTTTT. Its translation: CAWSVSASGELFF.

The chain has TRBV7-9 and TRBJ2-3; D unresolved. The germline V gene has CDR1 SEHNR and CDR2 FQNEAQ (reference sequence). With 5 bases removed from V and 0 bases from J, the gap between germline ends came to 9 bases. The CDR3 contains 14 residues. CDR3 loop: CASSGSRSTDTQYF. The CDR3 DNA sequence: TGTGCCAGCAGCGGCTCGAGAAGCACAGATACGCAGTATTTT.

This chain links TRBV10-3 with TRBJ1-2; D perhaps matches TRBD1 (5 bases). Between the trimmed V and J ends, which lost 7 bases and 3 bases, there was a span of 21 bases. Per the germline V gene, CDR1 is ENHRY and CDR2 is SYGVKD. The CDR3 loop spans 16 amino acids. CDR3 loop: CAITELVGGPHYGYTF. The CDR3 bases are TGTGCCATCACCGAACTCGTGGGGGGACCACACTATGGCTACACCTTC.

The V call is TRBV28, the J call TRBJ1-1, with D possibly being TRBD1 (6 bases). The germline V gene encodes CDR1 MDHEN and CDR2 SYDVKM. Deletions cut 6 bases from V and 5 bases from J, with 19 bases between. The CDR3 runs 15 residues. Here the CDR3 DNA reads TGTGCCAGCAGGGATAGGGGGGCGCGGGATACTGAAGCTTTCTTT. Its translation is CASRDRGARDTEAFF.

This clone was seen a single time. This rearrangement joins TRBV2 to TRBJ2-7; possible D gene TRBD2, 5 bases. The CDR3 spans 14 residues. V lost 1 base, J lost 2 bases, and 9 bases lay in between. The V gene's germline CDR1 is SNHLY and CDR2 FYNNEI. For the CDR3, the DNA is TGTGCCAGCAGTGAAGATATCGGGACCTACGAGCAGTACTTC. It translates to CASSEDIGTYEQYF.

Notes on this clone: Relative to the germline gene, one junction end is altered; a read error may explain this. This sequence joins TRBV5-6 and TRBJ1-4, with D possibly TRBD1 on 5 matching bases. Germline CDR1 and CDR2: SGHDT and YYEEEE. This CDR3 has 15 amino acids. CDR3 amino acids: CASSLGTATNEKLFF. In nucleotides, the CDR3 is TGTGCCAGCAGTTTGGGGACGGCCACTAATGAAAAACTGTTTTTT. Filled out from reference TRBV5-6 and TRBJ1-4, the complete variable domain reads DAGVTQSPTHLIKTRGQQVTLRCSPKSGHDTVSWYQQALGQGPQFIFQYYEEEERQRGNFPDRFSGHQFPNYSSELNVNALLLGDSALYLCASSLGTATNEKLFFGSGTQLSVL.

The V and J genes are TRBV9 and TRBJ1-2, with 7 bases lining up with TRBD1. The germline CDR1 and CDR2 sequences are SGDLS and YYNGEE. V shed 4 bases, J shed 5 bases, and the junction held 11 bases outside the gene matches. The CDR3 loop spans 15 amino acids. In DNA form, the CDR3 reads TGTGCCAGCAGCCTCATAGGGGACAGCTCGTATGGCTACACCTTC. It specifies CASSLIGDSSYGYTF. The full variable domain, rest sourced from reference TRBV9 and TRBJ1-2, is DSGVTQTPKHLITATGQRVTLRCSPRSGDLSVYWYQQSLDQGLQFLIQYYNGEERAKGNILERFSAQQFPDLHSELNLSSLELGDSALYFCASSLIGDSSYGYTFGSGTRLTVV.

This chain links TRBV4-2 with TRBJ2-1; the match to TRBD2 covers 9 bases. Looked up from germline, CDR1 is LGHNA and CDR2 is YNFKEQ. This CDR3 has 16 residues. V was pared by 3 bases and J by 3 bases, with 6 bases of the junction left unmatched. The chain's CDR3 is CASSHPGGGDYNEQFF. CDR3 nucleotide sequence: TGTGCCAGCAGCCACCCGGGCGGGGGGGACTACAATGAGCAGTTCTTC.

V and J are TRBV2 and TRBJ2-1; 8 bases are shared with TRBD2. The CDR3 is 15 amino acids. Per germline, CDR1 SNHLY and CDR2 FYNNEI. V shed 6 bases, J shed 2 bases, and the junction held 6 bases outside the gene matches. CDR3 sequence (DNA): TGTGCCAGCAGGGAGACTAGCGAACCCTACAATGAGCAGTTCTTC. Amino acid sequence: CASRETSEPYNEQFF.

The chain is built from TRBV9 and TRBJ2-1, with a tentative D call TRBD2 (6 bases). Germline CDR1 and CDR2: SGDLS and YYNGEE. The V and J ends lost 0 bases and 9 bases respectively, with 7 bases between them. This CDR3 is 12 amino acids long. CDR3 sequence reads: CASSVDGSEQFF. The CDR3 region has the DNA TGTGCCAGCAGCGTAGACGGGAGTGAGCAGTTCTTC.

The CDR3 sequence is CASSGGLIYNSPLHF. CDR3 DNA: TGTGCCAGCAGCGGAGGACTGATCTATAATTCACCCCTCCACTTT. The chain recombines TRBV2 with TRBJ1-6; D not resolved. The CDR3 consists of 15 residues. The V end was cut by 6 bases, the J end by 3 bases, with 12 bases between. Germline lookup yields CDR1 SNHLY and CDR2 FYNNEI.

The chain employs TRBV24-1 and TRBJ2-3; tentative D call: TRBD2 (6 bases). V lost 3 bases to trimming and J lost 2 bases, with 8 bases between them. CDR3 size: 14 residues. Germline V lookup: CDR1 KGHDR, CDR2 SFDVKD. The CDR3 here is CATSDPGLTDTQYF. In DNA, the CDR3 is TGTGCCACCAGTGATCCGGGACTCACAGATACGCAGTATTTT.

The rearrangement joins TRBV19 to TRBJ2-7; D is perhaps TRBD2 (5 bases). CDR1 and CDR2 (germline): LNHDA, SQIVND (reference sequence). The CDR3 is 11 amino acids. Trimming removed 9 bases from V and 5 bases from J, with 11 bases in between. This CDR3 reads CASGGVHEQYF. CDR3 nucleotide sequence: TGTGCCAGCGGAGGCGTCCACGAGCAGTACTTC.

The chain recombines TRBV7-9 with TRBJ2-3; 11 bases agree with TRBD2. CDR3 length: 18 amino acids. CDR1 and CDR2 from the germline V gene are SEHNR and FQNEAQ (reference sequence). V lost 5 bases and J lost 0; bases outside the gene matches: 10. The CDR3 bases are TGTGCCAGCAGCCCTAGCGGGGGGCCCATACCTAGCACAGATACGCAGTATTTT. Protein sequence: CASSPSGGPIPSTDTQYF.

The chain couples TRBV5-4 to TRBJ2-7, with TRBD1 as a possible D gene (6 bases). The V and J ends lost 5 bases and 0 bases respectively, with 9 bases between them. CDR1 and CDR2 (germline): SGHNT, YYREEE (reference sequence). The CDR3 runs 13 residues. Written as DNA, the CDR3 is TGTGCCAGCAGGGAAGGGGGCTCCTACGAGCAGTACTTC. As protein: CASREGGSYEQYF.

This clone was seen a few times. This chain uses TRBV3-1 (or the pseudogene TRBV3-2) with TRBJ1-2; TRBD1 matches 8 bases. The CDR3 is 15 amino acids. Trimming removed 4 bases from V and 1 base from J; junction bases left unmatched: 5. The germline CDR1 and CDR2 sequences are LGHDT and YNNKEL (reference sequence). The CDR3 loop is CASSLQTGVNYGYTF. CDR3 sequence (DNA): TGTGCCAGCAGCCTACAGACAGGGGTTAACTATGGCTACACCTTC.

The genes are TRBV18 and TRBJ1-2, with 7 positions matching TRBD1. The V segment lost 5 bases and the J segment 2 bases; nucleotides outside the gene matches: 5. Germline values: CDR1 KGHSH, CDR2 LQKENI. The CDR3 has 14 residues. CDR3 residues: CASSGDRLNYGYTF. CDR3 nucleotide sequence: TGTGCCAGCTCAGGGGACAGACTAAACTATGGCTACACCTTC.

The V and J genes are TRBV4-2 and TRBJ2-1; the match to TRBD2 covers 7 bases. The J segment lost 0 bases and the V segment lost 0 bases, leaving 2 bases of the junction unmatched. This CDR3 spans 16 amino acids. Germline loops: CDR1 LGHNA, CDR2 YNFKEQ. CDR3 region: CASSQDLADSYNEQFF. The DNA for the CDR3 is TGTGCCAGCAGCCAAGATCTAGCGGACTCCTACAATGAGCAGTTCTTC.

Details on this clone: Other DNA sequences from this sample encode an identical CDR3 as well. The chain couples TRBV9 to TRBJ2-5; 8 positions match TRBD1. Unmatched junction bases numbered 7, after V lost 2 bases and J lost 4 bases. This CDR3 is 15 amino acids long. Looked up from germline, CDR1 is SGDLS and CDR2 is YYNGEE. The CDR3 spells CASSVGTGGRETQYF. The CDR3 nucleotides are TGTGCCAGCAGCGTGGGAACAGGGGGTCGAGAGACCCAGTACTTC.

This rearrangement joins TRBV12-3 or TRBV12-4 to TRBJ2-7; possibly TRBD2 for D (5 bases). Trimming took off 3 bases at V and 7 bases at J, with 13 bases between the two ends. This CDR3 is built from 13 residues. The CDR3 DNA follows: TGTGCCAGCAGTTTGGAGGTGGCAACGGAGCAGTACTTC. It encodes CASSLEVATEQYF.

The rearrangement uses TRBV5-4 and TRBJ1-1; possible D gene TRBD1, 5 bases. With 2 bases removed from V and 0 bases from J, the gap between germline ends came to 8 bases. This CDR3 region has 14 residues. Germline loops: CDR1 SGHNT, CDR2 YYREEE (reference sequence). The DNA for the CDR3 is TGTGCCAGCAGCTTCCAACAGGTGAACACTGAAGCTTTCTTT. Translating gives CASSFQQVNTEAFF. Full variable domain (rest looked up from reference TRBV5-4 and TRBJ1-1): ETGVTQSPTHLIKTRGQQVTLRCSSQSGHNTVSWYQQALGQGPQFIFQYYREEENGRGNFPPRFSGLQFPNYSSELNVNALELDDSALYLCASSFQQVNTEAFFGQGTRLTVV.